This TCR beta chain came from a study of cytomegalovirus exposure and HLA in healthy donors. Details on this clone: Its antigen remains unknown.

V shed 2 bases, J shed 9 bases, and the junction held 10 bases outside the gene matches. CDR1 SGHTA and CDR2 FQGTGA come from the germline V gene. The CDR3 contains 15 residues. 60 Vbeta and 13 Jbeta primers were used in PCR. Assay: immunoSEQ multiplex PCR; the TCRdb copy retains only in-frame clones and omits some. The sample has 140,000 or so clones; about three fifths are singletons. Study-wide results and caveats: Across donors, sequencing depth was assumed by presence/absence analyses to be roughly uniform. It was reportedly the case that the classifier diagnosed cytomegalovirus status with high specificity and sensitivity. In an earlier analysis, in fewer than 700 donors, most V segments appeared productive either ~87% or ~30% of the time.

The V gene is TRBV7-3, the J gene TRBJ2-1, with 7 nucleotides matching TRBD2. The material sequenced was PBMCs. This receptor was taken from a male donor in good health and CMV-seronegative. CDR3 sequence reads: CASSLLVGGGAEQFF. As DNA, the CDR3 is TGTGCCAGCAGCTTACTAGTCGGGGGAGGGGCTGAGCAGTTCTTC.